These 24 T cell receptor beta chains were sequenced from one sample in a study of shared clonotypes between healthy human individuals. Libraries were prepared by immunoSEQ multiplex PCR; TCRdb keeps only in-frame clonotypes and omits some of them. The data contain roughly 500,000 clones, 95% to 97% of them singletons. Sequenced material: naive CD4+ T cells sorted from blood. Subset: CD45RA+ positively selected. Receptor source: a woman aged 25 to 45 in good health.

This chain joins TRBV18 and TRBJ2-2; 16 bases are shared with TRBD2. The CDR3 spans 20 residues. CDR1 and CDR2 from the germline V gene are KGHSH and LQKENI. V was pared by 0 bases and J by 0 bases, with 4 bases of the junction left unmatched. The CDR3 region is CASSPPGLAGGPANTGELFF. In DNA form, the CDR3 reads TGTGCCAGCTCACCACCGGGACTAGCGGGAGGGCCGGCGAACACCGGGGAGCTGTTTTTT.

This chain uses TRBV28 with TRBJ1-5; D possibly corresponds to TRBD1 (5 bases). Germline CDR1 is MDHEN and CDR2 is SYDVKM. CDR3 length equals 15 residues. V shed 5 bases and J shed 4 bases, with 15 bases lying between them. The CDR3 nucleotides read TGTGCCAGCAGTCCCCCTCGGGGGGTAAATCAGCCCCAGCATTTT. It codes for CASSPPRGVNQPQHF. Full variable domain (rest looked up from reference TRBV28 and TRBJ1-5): DVKVTQSSRYLVKRTGEKVFLECVQDMDHENMFWYRQDPGLGLRLIYFSYDVKMKEKGDIPEGYSVSREKKERFSLILESASTNQTSMYLCASSPPRGVNQPQHFGDGTRLSIL.

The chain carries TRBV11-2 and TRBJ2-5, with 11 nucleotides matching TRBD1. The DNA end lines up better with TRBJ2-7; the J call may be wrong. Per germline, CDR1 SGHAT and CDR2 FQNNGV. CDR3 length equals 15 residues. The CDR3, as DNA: TGTGCCAGCAGCTTCGGACAGGGGGCGAACTACGAGCAGTACTTC. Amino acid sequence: CASSFGQGANYEQYF.

The DNA of the CDR3 is TGCAGCGTTGAAGAGGCGGCCGGGGGGGCAGATGAGCAGTTCTTC. Amino acids: CSVEEAAGGADEQFF. The gene calls are TRBV29-1 and TRBJ2-1, with 8 bases that match TRBD2. V shed 0 bases and J 8 bases; nucleotides not matched to a gene: 9. Germline lookup yields CDR1 SQVTM and CDR2 ANQGSEA. This CDR3 contains 15 residues.

CDR3 bases: TGCGCCAGCAGCTTGGCCTCTAGCGGGAGTACAGATACGCAGTATTTT. Encoded protein: CASSLASSGSTDTQYF. The V and J genes are TRBV5-1 and TRBJ2-3; 10 positions agree with TRBD2. Germline CDR1 SGHRS, CDR2 YFSETQ. V lost 0 bases to trimming and J lost 3 bases; unmatched junction nucleotides: 4. There are 16 residues in the CDR3. Supplemented by reference TRBV5-1 and TRBJ2-3, the full variable domain reads KAGVTQTPRYLIKTRGQQVTLSCSPISGHRSVSWYQQTPGQGLQFLFEYFSETQRNKGNFPGRFSGRQFSNSRSEMNVSTLELGDSALYLCASSLASSGSTDTQYFGPGTRLTVL.

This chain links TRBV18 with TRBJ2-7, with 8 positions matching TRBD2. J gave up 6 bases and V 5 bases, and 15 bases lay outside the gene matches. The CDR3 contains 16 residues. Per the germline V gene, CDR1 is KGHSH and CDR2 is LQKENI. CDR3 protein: CASSSRTNGRAGEQYF. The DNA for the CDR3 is TGTGCCAGCTCATCGCGGACTAACGGGAGGGCCGGCGAGCAGTACTTC.

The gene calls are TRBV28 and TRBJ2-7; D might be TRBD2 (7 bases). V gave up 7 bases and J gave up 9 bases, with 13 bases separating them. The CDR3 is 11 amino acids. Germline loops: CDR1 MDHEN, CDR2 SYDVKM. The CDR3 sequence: CASTYRGGQYF. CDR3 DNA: TGTGCCAGCACCTATAGGGGGGGGCAGTACTTC.

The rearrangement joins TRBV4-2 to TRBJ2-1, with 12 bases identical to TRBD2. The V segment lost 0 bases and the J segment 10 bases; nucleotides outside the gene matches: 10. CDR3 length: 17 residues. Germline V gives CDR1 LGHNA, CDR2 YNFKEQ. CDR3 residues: CASSQDMRTSGKQEQFF. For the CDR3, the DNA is TGTGCCAGCAGCCAAGACATGAGGACTAGCGGGAAACAAGAGCAGTTCTTC.

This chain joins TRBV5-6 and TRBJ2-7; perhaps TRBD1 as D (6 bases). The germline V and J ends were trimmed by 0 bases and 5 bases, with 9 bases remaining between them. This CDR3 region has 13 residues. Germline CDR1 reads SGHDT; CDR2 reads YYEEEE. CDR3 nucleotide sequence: TGTGCCAGCAGCTTGGCCACAGGGAACGAGCAGTACTTC. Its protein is CASSLATGNEQYF.

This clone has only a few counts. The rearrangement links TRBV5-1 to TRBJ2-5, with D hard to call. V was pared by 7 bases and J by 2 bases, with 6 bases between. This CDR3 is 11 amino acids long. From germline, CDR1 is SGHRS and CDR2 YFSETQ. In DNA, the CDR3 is TGCGCCAGCCAACAACAAGAGACCCAGTACTTC. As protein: CASQQQETQYF.

The CDR3 reads CASSPSEAGTDTQYF. The CDR3 coding sequence is TGTGCCAGCTCACCATCAGAGGCTGGCACAGATACGCAGTATTTT. The rearrangement joins TRBV18 to TRBJ2-3, with D unresolved. This CDR3 is 15 amino acids long. The germline gives CDR1 KGHSH, CDR2 LQKENI. V shed 2 bases and J shed 1 base, with 10 bases lying between them.

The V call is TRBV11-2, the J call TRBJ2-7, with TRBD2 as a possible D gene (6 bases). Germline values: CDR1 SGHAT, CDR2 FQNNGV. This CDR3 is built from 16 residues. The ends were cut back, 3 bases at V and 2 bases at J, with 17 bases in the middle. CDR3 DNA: TGTGCCAGCAGCTTTAGTCAGGCCGGGGAGGCCTACGAGCAGTACTTC. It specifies CASSFSQAGEAYEQYF.

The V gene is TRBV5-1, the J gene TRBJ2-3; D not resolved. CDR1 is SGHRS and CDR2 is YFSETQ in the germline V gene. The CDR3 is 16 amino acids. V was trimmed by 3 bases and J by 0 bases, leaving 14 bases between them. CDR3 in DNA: TGCGCCAGCAGCTCACCGAGGCGGCCTAGCACAGATACGCAGTATTTT. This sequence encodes CASSSPRRPSTDTQYF.

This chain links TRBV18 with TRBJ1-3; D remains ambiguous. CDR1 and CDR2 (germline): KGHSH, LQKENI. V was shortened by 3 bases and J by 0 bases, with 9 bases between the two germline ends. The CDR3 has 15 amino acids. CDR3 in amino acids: CASSPINLSGNTIYF. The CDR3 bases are TGTGCCAGCTCACCGATCAATCTCTCTGGAAACACCATATATTTT.

The CDR3, as DNA: TGTGCCAGTAAGGGCTTCGTAAACACTGAAGCTTTCTTT. Protein: CASKGFVNTEAFF. This sequence joins TRBV27 and TRBJ1-1; D unclear. From germline, CDR1 is MNHEY and CDR2 SMNVEV (reference sequence). CDR3 length: 13 residues. Trimming shortened V by 9 bases and J by 2 bases, and 13 bases separated the two germline ends.

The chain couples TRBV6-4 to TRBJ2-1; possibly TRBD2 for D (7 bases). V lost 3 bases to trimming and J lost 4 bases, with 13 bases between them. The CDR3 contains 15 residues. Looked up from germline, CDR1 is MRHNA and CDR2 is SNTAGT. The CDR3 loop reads CASSEGASGYNEQFF. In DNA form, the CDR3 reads TGTGCCAGCAGTGAGGGGGCTAGCGGATACAATGAGCAGTTCTTC.

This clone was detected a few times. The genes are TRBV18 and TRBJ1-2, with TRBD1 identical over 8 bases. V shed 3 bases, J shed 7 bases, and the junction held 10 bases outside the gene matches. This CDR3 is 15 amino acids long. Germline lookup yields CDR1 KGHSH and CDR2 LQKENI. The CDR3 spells CASSPIDQGAGGYTF. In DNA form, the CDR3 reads TGTGCCAGCTCACCCATCGACCAGGGGGCAGGTGGCTACACCTTC.

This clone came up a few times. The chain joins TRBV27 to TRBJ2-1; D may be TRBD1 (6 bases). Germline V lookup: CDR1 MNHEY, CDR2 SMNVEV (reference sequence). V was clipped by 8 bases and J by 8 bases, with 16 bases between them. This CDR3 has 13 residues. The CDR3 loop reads CASGRQVTYEQFF. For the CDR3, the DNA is TGTGCCAGCGGTAGACAGGTCACATATGAGCAGTTCTTC.

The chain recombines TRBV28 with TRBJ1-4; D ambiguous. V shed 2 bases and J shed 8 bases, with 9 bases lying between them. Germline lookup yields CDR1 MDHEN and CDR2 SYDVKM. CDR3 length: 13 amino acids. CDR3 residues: CASSLPGQEKLFF. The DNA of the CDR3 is TGTGCCAGCAGTTTACCGGGCCAAGAAAAACTGTTTTTT.

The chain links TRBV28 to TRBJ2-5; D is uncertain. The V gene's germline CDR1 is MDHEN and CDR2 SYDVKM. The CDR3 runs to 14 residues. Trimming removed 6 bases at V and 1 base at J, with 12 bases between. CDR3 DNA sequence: TGTGCCAGCAGCGACGGGCAGCGCCAAGAGACCCAGTACTTC. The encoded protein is CASSDGQRQETQYF.

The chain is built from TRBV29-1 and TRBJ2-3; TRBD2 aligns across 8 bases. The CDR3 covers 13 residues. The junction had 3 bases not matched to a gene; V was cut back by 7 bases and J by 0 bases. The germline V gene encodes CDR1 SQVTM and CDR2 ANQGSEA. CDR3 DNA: TGCAGCGCAGCGGGGGCTAGCACAGATACGCAGTATTTT. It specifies CSAAGASTDTQYF.

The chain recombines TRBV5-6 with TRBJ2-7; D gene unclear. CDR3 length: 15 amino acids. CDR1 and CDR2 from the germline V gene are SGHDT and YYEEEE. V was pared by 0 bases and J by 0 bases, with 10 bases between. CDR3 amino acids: CASSLGASDSYEQYF. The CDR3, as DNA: TGTGCCAGCAGCTTGGGTGCTTCGGACTCCTACGAGCAGTACTTC.

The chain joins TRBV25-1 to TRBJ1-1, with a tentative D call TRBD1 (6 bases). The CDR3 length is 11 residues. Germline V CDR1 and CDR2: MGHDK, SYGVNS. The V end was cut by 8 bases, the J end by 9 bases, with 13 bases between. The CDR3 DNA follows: TGTGCCAGCGCCTACAGGGCGAAAGCTTTCTTT. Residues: CASAYRAKAFF. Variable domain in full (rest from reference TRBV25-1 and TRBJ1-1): EADIYQTPRYLVIGTGKKITLECSQTMGHDKMYWYQQDPGMELHLIHYSYGVNSTEKGDLSSESTVSRIRTEHFPLTLESARPSHTSQYLCASAYRAKAFFGQGTRLTVV.

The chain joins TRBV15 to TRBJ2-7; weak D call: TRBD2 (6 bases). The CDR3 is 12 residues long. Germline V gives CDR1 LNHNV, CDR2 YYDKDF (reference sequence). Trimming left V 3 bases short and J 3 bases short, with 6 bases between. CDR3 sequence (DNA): TGTGCCACCAGCAGGACTAGCTACGAGCAGTACTTC. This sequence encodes CATSRTSYEQYF.